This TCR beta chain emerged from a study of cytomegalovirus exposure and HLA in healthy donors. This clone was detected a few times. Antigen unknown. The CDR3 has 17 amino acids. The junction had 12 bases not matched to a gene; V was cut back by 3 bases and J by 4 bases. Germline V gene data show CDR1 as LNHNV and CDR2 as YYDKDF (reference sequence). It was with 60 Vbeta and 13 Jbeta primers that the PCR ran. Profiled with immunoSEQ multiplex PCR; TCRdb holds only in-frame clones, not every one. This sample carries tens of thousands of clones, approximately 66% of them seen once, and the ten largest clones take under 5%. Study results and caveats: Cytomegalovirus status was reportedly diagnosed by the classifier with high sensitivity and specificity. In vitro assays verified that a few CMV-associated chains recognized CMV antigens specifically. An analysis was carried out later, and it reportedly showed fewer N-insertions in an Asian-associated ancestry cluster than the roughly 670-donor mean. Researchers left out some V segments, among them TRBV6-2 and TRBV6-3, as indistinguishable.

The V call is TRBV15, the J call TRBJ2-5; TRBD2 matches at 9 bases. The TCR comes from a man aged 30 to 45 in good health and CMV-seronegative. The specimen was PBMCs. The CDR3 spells CATSRGLGGRARETQYF. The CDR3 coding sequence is TGTGCCACCAGCAGGGGGTTGGGCGGGAGGGCCCGAGAGACCCAGTACTTC.